A single T cell receptor beta chain is shown here with its context. Authors' analysis steps: Amplification with reference gene primers provided the estimates of nucleated cell counts. Measured with immunoSEQ multiplex PCR; TCRdb has only the in-frame clones, and not every one. For V, J and clone size, that table is used; D and trimming come from the DNA. The repertoire holds 50,000 to 65,000 clones, with over 75% as singletons. The data were taken from a study of blood T cell repertoires in COVID-19. At the level of the study: Specimens from acute and convalescent COVID-19 originated in the United States, Italy and Spain. Nucleic acid was either cDNA or gDNA, and it came from T cells, B-cell-depleted T cells, or PBMCs.

Trimming cost V 5 bases and J 6 bases, with 15 bases left between them. The germline CDR1 and CDR2 sequences are LNHDA and SQIVND (reference sequence). The CDR3 runs to 14 residues. Material for sequencing was peripheral blood. The chain combines TRBV19 with TRBJ2-3; the D gene is possibly TRBD2 (7 bases). The receptor was isolated from a man in his 70s with acute or convalescent COVID-19. The CDR3 protein is CASSFGGGRDTQYF. The CDR3 region has the DNA TGTGCCAGTAGTTTTGGGGGGGGCCGGGATACGCAGTATTTT.